This T cell receptor beta chain was sequenced in a study of blood T cells in healthy people across ages. Findings and limits, study-wide: Age showed a roughly linear inverse relationship with TCR beta diversity per million T cells. Diversity figures based on one million T cells were deemed too low.

Trimming shortened V by 4 bases and J by 5 bases, and 11 bases separated the two germline ends. The CDR3 has 12 amino acids. Germline CDR1 and CDR2: SQVTM and ANQGSEA. A second PCR, run for about 7 to 11 cycles, used a sample-barcoded 5' primer plus a J-beta primer mix. TCRdb recomputed calls from the 5' RACE reads with MiXCR, one row per CDR3 protein. The table has about 730,000 distinct CDR3 sequences, more than 40% seen once. The sample holds many counts of this clonotype. What it binds is not known. The genes are TRBV29-1 and TRBJ1-2; D remains ambiguous. Sequencing was performed on blood. The sequence was collected from a woman in her sixties or seventies in good health. This CDR3 reads CSVGRDSYGYTF. For the CDR3, the DNA is TGCAGCGTTGGGAGGGATTCATATGGCTACACCTTC.